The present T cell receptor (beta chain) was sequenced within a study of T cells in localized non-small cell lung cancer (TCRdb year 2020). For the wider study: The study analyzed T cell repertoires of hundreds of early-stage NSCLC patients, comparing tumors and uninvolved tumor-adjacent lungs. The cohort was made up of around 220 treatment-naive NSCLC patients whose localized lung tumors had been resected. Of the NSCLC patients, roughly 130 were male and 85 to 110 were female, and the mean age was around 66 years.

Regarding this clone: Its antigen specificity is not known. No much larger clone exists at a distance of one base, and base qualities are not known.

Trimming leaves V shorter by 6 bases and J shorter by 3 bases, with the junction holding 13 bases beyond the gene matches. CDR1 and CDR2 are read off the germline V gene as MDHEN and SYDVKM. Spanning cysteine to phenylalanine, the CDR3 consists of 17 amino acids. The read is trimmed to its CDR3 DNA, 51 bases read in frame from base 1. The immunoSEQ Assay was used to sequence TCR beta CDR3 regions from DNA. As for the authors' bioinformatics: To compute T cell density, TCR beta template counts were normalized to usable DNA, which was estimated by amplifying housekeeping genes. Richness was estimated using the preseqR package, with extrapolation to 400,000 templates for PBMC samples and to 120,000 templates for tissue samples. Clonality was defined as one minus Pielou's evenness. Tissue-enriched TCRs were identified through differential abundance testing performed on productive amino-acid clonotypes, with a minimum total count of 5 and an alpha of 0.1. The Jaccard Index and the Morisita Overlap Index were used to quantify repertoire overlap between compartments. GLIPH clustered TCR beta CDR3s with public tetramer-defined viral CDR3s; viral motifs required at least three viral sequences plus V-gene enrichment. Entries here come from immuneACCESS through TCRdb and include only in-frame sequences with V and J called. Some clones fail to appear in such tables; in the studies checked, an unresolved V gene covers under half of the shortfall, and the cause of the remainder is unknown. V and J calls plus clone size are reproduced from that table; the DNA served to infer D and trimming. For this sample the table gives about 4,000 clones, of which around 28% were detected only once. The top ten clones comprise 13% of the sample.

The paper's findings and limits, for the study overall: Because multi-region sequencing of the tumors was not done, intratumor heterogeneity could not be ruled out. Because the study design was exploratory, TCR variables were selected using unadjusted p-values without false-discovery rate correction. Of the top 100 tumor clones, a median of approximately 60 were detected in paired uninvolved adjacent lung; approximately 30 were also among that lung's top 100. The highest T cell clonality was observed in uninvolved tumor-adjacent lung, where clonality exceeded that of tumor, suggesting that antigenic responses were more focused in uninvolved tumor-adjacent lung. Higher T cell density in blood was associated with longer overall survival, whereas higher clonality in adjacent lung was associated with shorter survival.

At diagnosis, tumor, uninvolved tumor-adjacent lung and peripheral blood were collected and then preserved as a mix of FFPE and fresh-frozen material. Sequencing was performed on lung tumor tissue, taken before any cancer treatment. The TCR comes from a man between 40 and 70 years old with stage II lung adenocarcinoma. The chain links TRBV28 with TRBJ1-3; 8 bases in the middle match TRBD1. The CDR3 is CASRSGQGAAVGNTIYF. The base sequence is TGTGCCAGCAGGTCAGGACAGGGAGCAGCGGTTGGAAACACCATATATTTT.